The T cell receptor (beta chain) described here comes from a study of blood T cell repertoires in COVID-19. Overall study: Researchers got acute and convalescent COVID-19 samples from the United States, Italy and Spain. T cells, B-cell-depleted T cells, or PBMCs provided the cDNA or gDNA that served as material.

Authors' analysis steps: From reference gene primer amplification, estimates of nucleated cell counts were derived. The data were produced by immunoSEQ multiplex PCR, yet TCRdb's version contains in-frame clones alone and is incomplete. That table supplies the V and J calls and clone size; D and trimming were determined from the DNA. Of approximately 85,000 clones listed, around 81% are singletons. The V end was cut by 5 bases, the J end by 1 base, with 13 bases between. Germline-derived CDR1 and CDR2 are SGHTA and FQGNSA. The CDR3 sequence is 15 residues long. Sequencing used peripheral blood. The chain links TRBV7-2 to TRBJ2-3; D is uncertain. This clonotype was obtained from a woman between 65 and 79 years old with active or convalescent COVID-19. As DNA, the CDR3 is TGTGCCAGCAGCACCCGTATGGCGGGCACAGATACGCAGTATTTT. The encoded protein is CASSTRMAGTDTQYF.